There are a few counts of the clone carrying this TCR beta chain. This record comes from a study of response to subunit inactivated influenza vaccine. TCRdb recomputed calls from the RT-PCR reads with MiXCR, one row per CDR3 protein. Of 180,000 or so distinct CDR3 sequences listed, about 12% are singletons. These data were likewise used in another study, on T cells expressing NK-cell markers. Per that paper: UMI-tagged 5'RACE template switching yielded the TCR beta cDNA. It was from sorted CD3+CD56+NKG2C+, CD3+CD56+NKG2C- and CD3+CD56-NKG2C+ T cells that TCR beta repertoires came. HCMV specificity of the expanded NKG2C+ T cell clones was not established.

The sequence derives from a man between 50 and 59 years old who received an inactivated influenza vaccine. The sample in question was CD8+ T cells sorted from PBMCs, obtained 11 to 12 days after vaccination.

CDR3: CASSHTGVNIYEQYF. CDR3 sequence (DNA): TGTGCCAGCAGTCATACAGGGGTGAATATCTACGAGCAGTACTTC. This sequence joins TRBV2 and TRBJ2-7, with 7 positions matching TRBD1. Germline V lookup: CDR1 SNHLY, CDR2 FYNNEI. This CDR3 spans 15 amino acids. Trimming cost V 5 bases and J 3 bases; bases outside gene matches: 10. Variable domain in full (rest from reference TRBV2 and TRBJ2-7): EPEVTQTPSHQVTQMGQEVILRCVPISNHLYFYWYRQILGQKVEFLVSFYNNEISEKSEIFDDQFSVERPDGSNFTLKIRSTKLEDSAMYFCASSHTGVNIYEQYFGPGTRLTVT.